The next 14 T cell receptor beta chains were all read from a single sample in a study of blood T cell repertoires in COVID-19. Produced via immunoSEQ multiplex PCR; TCRdb's table is partial and in-frame only. In the table there are a few hundred thousand clones, 80% to 90% of which are singletons. Source material: PBMCs or T cells enriched from blood (not recorded which). The receptors originated from a woman in her twenties or thirties who had been exposed to COVID-19.

The gene calls are TRBV6-5 and TRBJ1-5; D is unresolved. Germline V CDR1 and CDR2: MNHEY, SVGAGI. The CDR3 totals 14 residues. V dropped 8 bases and J dropped 5 bases, with 16 bases sitting between them. The CDR3 bases are TGTGCCAGCCGGTTCGGGGAACCTCATCAGCCCCAGCATTTT. Translating it yields CASRFGEPHQPQHF.

The chain joins TRBV5-1 to TRBJ2-1; 7 bases align to TRBD2. CDR1 and CDR2 (germline): SGHRS, YFSETQ. The CDR3 contains 15 residues. The ends lost 5 bases at V and 4 bases at J; junction bases unmatched: 9. CDR3 in amino acids: CASRIQRELYNEQFF. In DNA, the CDR3 is TGCGCCAGCAGGATCCAGCGGGAATTGTACAATGAGCAGTTCTTC.

This clone was recorded once. This chain connects TRBV10-3 to TRBJ2-7, with 7 nucleotides matching TRBD1. The CDR3 runs 15 residues. V was clipped by 7 bases and J by 6 bases; unmatched bases: 15. The germline V gene has CDR1 ENHRY and CDR2 SYGVKD. Written as DNA, the CDR3 is TGTGCCATCAATGCAGGACAGGCGGGTGCGGCCGAGCAGTACTTC. It specifies CAINAGQAGAAEQYF.

The rearrangement uses TRBV3-1 (or the pseudogene TRBV3-2) and TRBJ1-5; 9 bases fit TRBD1. There are 15 residues in the CDR3. The junction had 7 bases not matched to a gene; V was cut back by 5 bases and J by 5 bases. Per the germline V gene, CDR1 is LGHDT and CDR2 is YNNKEL (reference sequence). The CDR3 region is CASSFSGTGHQPQHF. For the CDR3, the DNA is TGTGCCAGCAGCTTTTCAGGGACAGGGCATCAGCCCCAGCATTTT.

V usage is TRBV6-6 and J usage is TRBJ1-5; 9 nucleotides match TRBD1. CDR3 length: 15 amino acids. J lost 0 bases, V lost 7 bases, and 4 bases had no gene match. CDR1 and CDR2 from the germline V gene are MNHNY and SVGAGI (reference sequence). CDR3 in DNA: TGTGCCAGCACCCGGACAGGGGATAGCAATCAGCCCCAGCATTTT. Translating gives CASTRTGDSNQPQHF.

J is TRBJ1-5 and V is TRBV9; D uncertain. V gave up 0 bases and J gave up 5 bases, with 9 bases separating them. The germline gives CDR1 SGDLS, CDR2 YYNGEE. CDR3 size: 14 residues. In DNA, the CDR3 is TGTGCCAGCAGCGTAGAAGGAGACGATCAGCCCCAGCATTTT. This sequence encodes CASSVEGDDQPQHF.

V usage is TRBV29-1 and J usage is TRBJ2-3; maybe TRBD2 (6 bases). The V gene's germline CDR1 is SQVTM and CDR2 ANQGSEA. This CDR3 is 15 amino acids long. V was shortened by 6 bases and J by 0 bases, with 16 bases between the two germline ends. CDR3 amino acids: CSVEGRKPSTDTQYF. CDR3 DNA sequence: TGCAGCGTGGAGGGACGGAAGCCTAGCACAGATACGCAGTATTTT.

This clone was counted only a few times. This chain joins TRBV10-3 and TRBJ1-5; D unclear. The CDR3 totals 12 residues. The V end was cut by 8 bases, the J end by 4 bases, with 9 bases between. CDR1 ENHRY and CDR2 SYGVKD come from the germline V gene. The chain's CDR3 is CAISRSNQPQHF. The CDR3 nucleotides read TGTGCCATCTCCAGGTCTAATCAGCCCCAGCATTTT.

The J gene is TRBJ2-3, the V gene TRBV11-2; tentatively, D is TRBD2 (6 bases). CDR1 is SGHAT and CDR2 is FQNNGV in the germline V gene. CDR3 length: 15 amino acids. Deletions cut 6 bases from V and 6 bases from J, with 19 bases between. The CDR3 loop reads CASSPPGLTADTQYF. In nucleotides, the CDR3 is TGTGCCAGCAGTCCTCCGGGACTCACGGCGGATACGCAGTATTTT.

The V gene is TRBV6-5, the J gene TRBJ1-6, with TRBD1 matching over 12 bases. V trimming: 5 bases; J trimming: 9 bases; junction bases outside the gene matches: 5. This CDR3 spans 15 amino acids. The germline V gene encodes CDR1 MNHEY and CDR2 SVGAGI. The CDR3 sequence is CASSRDRGLGSPLHF. The DNA for the CDR3 is TGTGCCAGCAGTCGGGACAGGGGGCTTGGTTCACCCCTCCACTTT.

This rearrangement joins TRBV5-3 to TRBJ2-1; maybe TRBD1 (5 bases). TRBV5-3 is an ORF; its function is uncertain. There are 15 residues in the CDR3. Trimming cost V 6 bases and J 6 bases, with 19 bases left between them. The CDR3, as DNA: TGTGCCAGAATCATATCTCCGGGCAGGGCCAATGAGCAGTTCTTC. Translation: CARIISPGRANEQFF.

This rearrangement joins TRBV6-5 to TRBJ1-4; TRBD1 matches at 11 bases. The germline V gene has CDR1 MNHEY and CDR2 SVGAGI. The J segment lost 7 bases and the V segment lost 4 bases, leaving 5 bases of the junction unmatched. The CDR3 covers 15 residues. The DNA for the CDR3 is TGTGCCAGCAGTTTTAGGGGGACAGGGGGTGAAAAACTGTTTTTT. It encodes CASSFRGTGGEKLFF.

J is TRBJ1-2 and V is TRBV15, with D maybe TRBD1 (6 bases). Deletions cut 0 bases from V and 5 bases from J, with 10 bases between. This CDR3 is 14 amino acids long. Looked up from germline, CDR1 is LNHNV and CDR2 is YYDKDF (reference sequence). DNA for the CDR3: TGTGCCACCAGCAGAGATCGACAGGATTATGGCTACACCTTC. Residues: CATSRDRQDYGYTF.

CDR3 in DNA: TGCAGTGAGGTGCGGGGGGATGAGCAGTTCTTC. This gives the protein CSEVRGDEQFF. This chain joins TRBV20-1 and TRBJ2-1; TRBD2 agrees at 8 bases. The ends lost 7 bases at V and 8 bases at J; junction bases unmatched: 4. The CDR3 sequence is 11 residues long. Germline V lookup: CDR1 DFQATT, CDR2 SNEGSKA (reference sequence).